The next 11 T cell receptor beta chains were all read from a single sample in a study of spatial heterogeneity in lung cancer. The time point denotes: sample taken at primary tumor resection. Unsorted samples of tumor, nontumor lung or frozen PBMC had their whole RNA sequenced. TCRdb re-called the 5' RACE reads with MiXCR, one entry per CDR3 protein. Of tens of thousands of distinct CDR3 sequences listed, approximately 21% are singletons. The specimen comprised PBMCs, sampled at surgery. The receptors stem from a male donor with early-stage non-small cell lung cancer.

This clonotype is a singleton in its sample. The chain joins TRBV15 to TRBJ2-7; maybe TRBD2 (5 bases). Germline V gene lookup returns CDR1 LNHNV and CDR2 YYDKDF (reference sequence). CDR3 size: 15 residues. Trimming took off 0 bases at V and 3 bases at J, with 12 bases between the two ends. CDR3 amino acids: CATSRDDGDFYEQYF. The CDR3 nucleotides read TGTGCCACCAGCAGAGATGACGGGGATTTCTACGAGCAGTACTTC. Variable domain in full (rest from reference TRBV15 and TRBJ2-7): DAMVIQNPRYQVTQFGKPVTLSCSQTLNHNVMYWYQQKSSQAPKLLFHYYDKDFNNEADTPDNFQSRRPNTSFCFLDIRSPGLGDTAMYLCATSRDDGDFYEQYFGPGTRLTVT.

In its sample, this clonotype was seen many times. The chain employs TRBV29-1 and TRBJ1-2; D gene ambiguous. The CDR3 has 12 amino acids. Per the germline V gene, CDR1 is SQVTM and CDR2 is ANQGSEA. Between the trimmed V and J ends, which lost 5 bases and 2 bases, there was a span of 9 bases. CDR3 in amino acids: CSVPSLNYGYTF. As DNA, the CDR3 is TGCAGCGTTCCAAGCTTAAACTATGGCTACACCTTC.

This clonotype has more than one count but fewer than ten. This chain links TRBV5-6 with TRBJ2-5; a weak D match, TRBD1 (5 bases). The CDR3 loop spans 16 amino acids. V lost 0 bases, J lost 1 base, and 13 bases lay in between. CDR1 is SGHDT and CDR2 is YYEEEE in the germline V gene. CDR3 sequence reads: CASSLESQGIQETQYF. The CDR3 DNA reads as TGTGCCAGCAGCTTGGAGTCGCAGGGCATCCAAGAGACCCAGTACTTC.

This clonotype turned up a few times. V usage is TRBV28 and J usage is TRBJ2-6; the D gene is possibly TRBD1 (5 bases). The CDR3 runs to 17 residues. CDR1 and CDR2 (germline): MDHEN, SYDVKM. Deletions cut 3 bases from V and 0 bases from J, with 12 bases between. CDR3 in DNA: TGTGCCAGCAGTTTCTGGGGCAGGGACTCTGGGGCCAACGTCCTGACTTTC. Its protein product is CASSFWGRDSGANVLTF.

The CDR3 here is CSAKQGGESPLHF. CDR3 nucleotides: TGCAGTGCGAAACAGGGAGGAGAATCACCCCTCCACTTT. The rearrangement joins TRBV20-1 to TRBJ1-6, with D tentatively TRBD1 (6 bases). V dropped 6 bases and J dropped 10 bases, with 16 bases sitting between them. The germline gives CDR1 DFQATT, CDR2 SNEGSKA (reference sequence). There are 13 residues in the CDR3.

CDR3 DNA: TGTGCCAGCAGCTTGCTCCGTTCTTCGCGCAGGGCGAAAGACGAGCAGTACTTC. It codes for CASSLLRSSRRAKDEQYF. The chain joins TRBV7-2 to TRBJ2-7; possible D gene TRBD1, 5 bases. This CDR3 comprises 18 residues. Per germline, CDR1 SGHTA and CDR2 FQGNSA. Trimming stripped 3 bases from V and 5 bases from J, with 26 bases between.

This clonotype has only a few counts. The chain combines TRBV9 with TRBJ2-2; D call uncertain. This CDR3 is built from 17 residues. Germline values: CDR1 SGDLS, CDR2 YYNGEE. Trimming stripped 2 bases from V and 0 bases from J, with 14 bases between. CDR3 nucleotide sequence: TGTGCCAGCAGCGTCCCTGGCCGGGCTACGAACACCGGGGAGCTGTTTTTT. Its protein product is CASSVPGRATNTGELFF.

This clonotype has a handful of counts. CDR3 amino acids: CASSPGTSGGTEQFF. CDR3 nucleotide sequence: TGTGCCAGCAGTCCCGGGACTAGCGGGGGCACTGAGCAGTTCTTC. The chain employs TRBV12-3 or TRBV12-4 and TRBJ2-1; TRBD2 matches at 14 bases. The CDR3 length is 15 residues. V trimming: 5 bases; J trimming: 9 bases; junction bases outside the gene matches: 6.

Here the CDR3 reads CASSLMTSGKLFF. DNA for the CDR3: TGTGCCAGCAGCTTAATGACTAGCGGGAAATTGTTCTTC. The rearrangement uses TRBV7-9 and TRBJ2-1; TRBD2 agrees at 11 bases. Germline lookup yields CDR1 SEHNR and CDR2 FQNEAQ (reference sequence). The ends lost 2 bases at V and 15 bases at J; junction bases unmatched: 6. The CDR3 sequence is 13 residues long.

The chain couples TRBV10-2 to TRBJ2-7; TRBD2 is a possible D gene (6 bases). V lost 7 bases to trimming and J lost 7 bases, with 17 bases between them. This CDR3 has 13 amino acids. Germline V gene data show CDR1 as WSHSY and CDR2 as SAAADI. The CDR3 loop is CASTREPITEQYF. CDR3 sequence (DNA): TGCGCCAGCACTCGGGAGCCGATCACAGAGCAGTACTTC.

This clonotype showed up many times. The V gene is TRBV4-3, the J gene TRBJ2-3; maybe TRBD2 (6 bases). Per the germline V gene, CDR1 is LGHNA and CDR2 is YSLEER. V lost 0 bases and J lost 4, with 14 bases in between. The CDR3 is made up of 16 amino acids. In DNA, the CDR3 is TGCGCCAGCAGCCAAGACCGGGACTCCAGCGCAGATACGCAGTATTTT. It specifies CASSQDRDSSADTQYF.